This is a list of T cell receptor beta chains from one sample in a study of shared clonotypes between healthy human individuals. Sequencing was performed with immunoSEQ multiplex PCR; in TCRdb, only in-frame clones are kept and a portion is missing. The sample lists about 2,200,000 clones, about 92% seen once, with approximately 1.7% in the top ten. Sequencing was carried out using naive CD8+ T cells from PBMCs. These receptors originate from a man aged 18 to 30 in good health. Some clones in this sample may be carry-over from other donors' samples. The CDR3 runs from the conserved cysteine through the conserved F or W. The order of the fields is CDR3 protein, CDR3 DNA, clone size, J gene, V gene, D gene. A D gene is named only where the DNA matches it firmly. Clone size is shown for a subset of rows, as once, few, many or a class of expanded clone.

CDR3 protein: CASSGDTTYEQYF
CDR3 DNA: TGTGCCAGCAGTGGGGACACCACCTACGAGCAGTACTTC
clone size: .
J gene: TRBJ2-7
V gene: TRBV27
D gene: .

CDR3 protein: CASESAGYQPQHF
CDR3 DNA: TGTGCCAGCGAAAGTGCAGGATATCAGCCCCAGCATTTT
clone size: .
J gene: TRBJ1-5
V gene: TRBV28
D gene: .

CDR3 protein: CASSQAPGQGVYGYTF
CDR3 DNA: TGCGCCAGCAGCCAAGCTCCGGGACAGGGGGTCTATGGCTACACCTTC
clone size: .
J gene: TRBJ1-2
V gene: TRBV4-1
D gene: TRBD1

CDR3 protein: CSVHSGVYGYTF
CDR3 DNA: TGCAGCGTTCATTCAGGAGTCTATGGCTACACCTTC
clone size: .
J gene: TRBJ1-2
V gene: TRBV29-1
D gene: .

CDR3 protein: CASSAPGEENEQFF
CDR3 DNA: TGTGCCAGCAGCGCCCCCGGGGAGGAAAATGAGCAGTTCTTC
clone size: .
J gene: TRBJ2-1
V gene: TRBV9
D gene: .

CDR3 protein: CASSGVLGSYEQYF
CDR3 DNA: TGTGCCAGCAGCGGAGTACTGGGGTCCTACGAGCAGTACTTC
clone size: .
J gene: TRBJ2-7
V gene: TRBV7-9
D gene: .

CDR3 protein: CASSRRGVSGYTF
CDR3 DNA: TGTGCCAGCAGTCGGAGAGGAGTGTCGGGCTACACCTTC
clone size: .
J gene: TRBJ1-2
V gene: TRBV13
D gene: .

CDR3 protein: CASSEIARVGSGELFF
CDR3 DNA: TGTGCCAGCAGCGAGATCGCCAGGGTCGGGTCCGGGGAGCTGTTTTTT
clone size: .
J gene: TRBJ2-2
V gene: TRBV11-2
D gene: .

CDR3 protein: CASSLVQVHEQFF
CDR3 DNA: TGTGCCAGCAGCTTGGTGCAGGTCCATGAGCAGTTCTTC
clone size: .
J gene: TRBJ2-1
V gene: TRBV5-6
D gene: .

CDR3 protein: CASSVPGQGAQQYF
CDR3 DNA: TGTGCCAGCAGTGTCCCGGGACAGGGGGCCCAGCAGTATTTT
clone size: .
J gene: TRBJ2-3
V gene: TRBV25-1
D gene: TRBD1

CDR3 protein: CASRRTGYYEQYF
CDR3 DNA: TGTGCCAGCAGGAGGACAGGGTACTACGAGCAGTACTTC
clone size: .
J gene: TRBJ2-7
V gene: TRBV27
D gene: TRBD1

CDR3 protein: CASSVTSGLYNEQFF
CDR3 DNA: TGTGCCAGCAGTGTTACTAGCGGACTCTACAATGAGCAGTTCTTC
clone size: .
J gene: TRBJ2-1
V gene: TRBV27
D gene: TRBD2

CDR3 protein: CASSQDGNNEQFF
CDR3 DNA: TGTGCCAGCAGCCAGGACGGAAACAATGAGCAGTTCTTC
clone size: once
J gene: TRBJ2-1
V gene: TRBV7-9
D gene: .

CDR3 protein: CASSRGDRPNQPQHF
CDR3 DNA: TGTGCCAGCAGCCGAGGGGACAGACCCAATCAGCCCCAGCATTTT
clone size: .
J gene: TRBJ1-5
V gene: TRBV7-9
D gene: TRBD1

CDR3 protein: CASSRLALQETQYF
CDR3 DNA: TGTGCCAGCAGCCGACTAGCGCTCCAAGAGACCCAGTACTTC
clone size: .
J gene: TRBJ2-5
V gene: TRBV6-6
D gene: TRBD2

CDR3 protein: CASSVNMGTEAFF
CDR3 DNA: TGTGCCAGCAGTGTAAATATGGGCACTGAAGCTTTCTTT
clone size: few
J gene: TRBJ1-1
V gene: TRBV25-1
D gene: .

CDR3 protein: CASSYGRDSYEQYF
CDR3 DNA: TGTGCCAGCAGTTACGGCAGGGACTCCTACGAGCAGTACTTC
clone size: .
J gene: TRBJ2-7
V gene: TRBV6-5
D gene: .

CDR3 protein: CASSHFGTGVGETQYF
CDR3 DNA: TGTGCCAGCAGCCATTTTGGGACAGGGGTAGGAGAGACCCAGTACTTC
clone size: .
J gene: TRBJ2-5
V gene: TRBV16
D gene: TRBD1

CDR3 protein: CASSRTANTGELFF
CDR3 DNA: TGCGCCAGCAGCCGGACAGCCAACACCGGGGAGCTGTTTTTT
clone size: .
J gene: TRBJ2-2
V gene: TRBV4-1
D gene: .

CDR3 protein: CASSRGRNTGELFF
CDR3 DNA: TGTGCCAGCAGCCGTGGGCGAAACACCGGGGAGCTGTTTTTT
clone size: .
J gene: TRBJ2-2
V gene: TRBV7-8
D gene: .

CDR3 protein: CASSLLSFLDEQFF
CDR3 DNA: TGTGCCAGCAGTTTACTTAGCTTCCTCGATGAGCAGTTCTTC
clone size: .
J gene: TRBJ2-1
V gene: TRBV27
D gene: .

CDR3 protein: CAISELVGAAKNF
CDR3 DNA: TGTGCCATCAGTGAACTCGTGGGGGCCGCCAAGAACTTC
clone size: .
J gene: TRBJ2-4
V gene: TRBV10-3
D gene: .

CDR3 protein: CASSVGTWNEQFF
CDR3 DNA: TGTGCCAGCAGCGTAGGGACCTGGAATGAGCAGTTCTTC
clone size: .
J gene: TRBJ2-1
V gene: TRBV9
D gene: .

CDR3 protein: CASSLGGQGTQQYF
CDR3 DNA: TGTGCCAGCAGCTTAGGGGGACAAGGGACTCAGCAGTATTTT
clone size: .
J gene: TRBJ2-3
V gene: TRBV7-2
D gene: .

CDR3 protein: CASSFRDRDTEAFF
CDR3 DNA: TGTGCCAGCAGCTTCAGGGACAGGGACACTGAAGCTTTCTTT
clone size: .
J gene: TRBJ1-1
V gene: TRBV5-5
D gene: TRBD1

CDR3 protein: CASSLEREGDTEAFF
CDR3 DNA: TGTGCCAGCAGCTTAGAAAGGGAAGGGGACACTGAAGCTTTCTTT
clone size: .
J gene: TRBJ1-1
V gene: TRBV7-6
D gene: .

CDR3 protein: CASSYSPVGVSYEQYF
CDR3 DNA: TGTGCCAGCAGCTATAGTCCTGTGGGCGTCTCCTACGAGCAGTACTTC
clone size: .
J gene: TRBJ2-7
V gene: TRBV7-8
D gene: .

CDR3 protein: CASSSPRRETQYF
CDR3 DNA: TGTGCCAGCAGCTCCCCTCGGAGAGAGACCCAGTACTTC
clone size: .
J gene: TRBJ2-5
V gene: TRBV7-2
D gene: .

CDR3 protein: CASSLRSLNSYEQYF
CDR3 DNA: TGTGCCAGCAGCTTGCGCTCCCTAAATTCCTACGAGCAGTACTTC
clone size: .
J gene: TRBJ2-7
V gene: TRBV5-4
D gene: .

CDR3 protein: CASSFDQGFNYGYTF
CDR3 DNA: TGTGCCAGCAGCTTTGATCAGGGATTTAACTATGGCTACACCTTC
clone size: .
J gene: TRBJ1-2
V gene: TRBV13
D gene: .

CDR3 protein: CAWSDREQYF
CDR3 DNA: TGTGCCTGGAGTGATCGCGAGCAGTACTTC
clone size: .
J gene: TRBJ2-7
V gene: TRBV30
D gene: .

CDR3 protein: CASSESFTSGDTSTDTQYF
CDR3 DNA: TGTGCCAGCAGTGAATCTTTTACTAGCGGAGACACAAGCACAGATACGCAGTATTTT
clone size: .
J gene: TRBJ2-3
V gene: TRBV2
D gene: TRBD2

CDR3 protein: CASSDPGLAGNEQFF
CDR3 DNA: TGTGCCAGCAGCGATCCGGGACTAGCGGGAAATGAGCAGTTCTTC
clone size: .
J gene: TRBJ2-1
V gene: TRBV9
D gene: TRBD2

CDR3 protein: CASRPGQNTGELFF
CDR3 DNA: TGTGCCAGCAGACCGGGACAGAACACCGGGGAGCTGTTTTTT
clone size: few
J gene: TRBJ2-2
V gene: TRBV13
D gene: .

CDR3 protein: CASSFPGQGLPEYGYTF
CDR3 DNA: TGTGCCAGCAGCTTTCCGGGACAGGGGCTCCCGGAGTATGGCTACACCTTC
clone size: .
J gene: TRBJ1-2
V gene: TRBV7-9
D gene: TRBD1

CDR3 protein: CASSYSRTVYEQYF
CDR3 DNA: TGTGCCAGCAGTTATTCGAGGACAGTCTACGAGCAGTACTTC
clone size: once
J gene: TRBJ2-7
V gene: TRBV6-5
D gene: .

CDR3 protein: CASSLGQNYGYTF
CDR3 DNA: TGTGCCAGCAGTTTGGGCCAAAACTATGGCTACACCTTC
clone size: once
J gene: TRBJ1-2
V gene: TRBV28
D gene: .

CDR3 protein: CASSPGGAEGYTF
CDR3 DNA: TGTGCCAGCAGTCCAGGGGGCGCAGAAGGCTACACCTTC
clone size: .
J gene: TRBJ1-2
V gene: TRBV6-5
D gene: TRBD1

CDR3 protein: CASSITADSRYGYTF
CDR3 DNA: TGTGCCAGTAGTATAACGGCAGACAGCCGGTATGGCTACACCTTC
clone size: .
J gene: TRBJ1-2
V gene: TRBV19
D gene: .

CDR3 protein: CASSAPQGQGAEAFF
CDR3 DNA: TGTGCCAGCAGCGCACCCCAGGGACAGGGGGCTGAAGCTTTCTTT
clone size: .
J gene: TRBJ1-1
V gene: TRBV9
D gene: TRBD1

CDR3 protein: CASSTGDSTDTQYF
CDR3 DNA: TGTGCCAGCAGTACAGGGGACAGCACAGATACGCAGTATTTT
clone size: .
J gene: TRBJ2-3
V gene: TRBV28
D gene: TRBD1

CDR3 protein: CASFGDRGLYEQYF
CDR3 DNA: TGTGCCAGCTTCGGGGACAGGGGGCTCTACGAGCAGTACTTC
clone size: .
J gene: TRBJ2-7
V gene: TRBV28
D gene: TRBD1

CDR3 protein: CASSPWVFGRAEAFF
CDR3 DNA: TGTGCCAGCAGCCCCTGGGTCTTTGGTCGGGCTGAAGCTTTCTTT
clone size: .
J gene: TRBJ1-1
V gene: TRBV5-6
D gene: .

CDR3 protein: CASSVEFYNEQFF
CDR3 DNA: TGTGCCAGCAGTGTCGAGTTTTACAATGAGCAGTTCTTC
clone size: .
J gene: TRBJ2-1
V gene: TRBV2
D gene: .

CDR3 protein: CSVERRNSYEQYF
CDR3 DNA: TGCAGCGTTGAGCGTCGGAACTCCTACGAGCAGTACTTC
clone size: .
J gene: TRBJ2-7
V gene: TRBV29-1
D gene: .